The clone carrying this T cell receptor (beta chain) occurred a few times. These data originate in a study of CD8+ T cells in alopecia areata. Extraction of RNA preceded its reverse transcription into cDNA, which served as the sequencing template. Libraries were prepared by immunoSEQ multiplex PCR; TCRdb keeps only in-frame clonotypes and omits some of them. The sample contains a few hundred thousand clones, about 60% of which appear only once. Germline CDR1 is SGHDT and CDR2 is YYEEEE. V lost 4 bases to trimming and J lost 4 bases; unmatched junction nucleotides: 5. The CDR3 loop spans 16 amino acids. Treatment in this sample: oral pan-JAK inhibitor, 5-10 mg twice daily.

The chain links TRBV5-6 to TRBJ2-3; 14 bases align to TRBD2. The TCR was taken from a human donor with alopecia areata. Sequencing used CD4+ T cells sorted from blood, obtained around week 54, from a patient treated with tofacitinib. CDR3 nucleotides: TGTGCCAGCAGCCTCGGACTAGCGGGGGGCTCAGATACGCAGTATTTT. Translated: CASSLGLAGGSDTQYF.